The 4 T cell receptor beta chains in this list originate from one sample, sequenced in a study of blood T cell repertoires in COVID-19 (dated by TCRdb to 2019 to 2021). The library was prepared using the immunoSEQ multiplex PCR assay. TCRdb holds this immuneACCESS table with in-frame rearrangements only. Some clones are missing; in checked studies, unresolved V genes explain under half, and the rest has no known cause. The sample table holds around 300,000 clones, of which about 90% were seen once. The biggest ten clones account for under 2.5% of the sample. The sequenced sample consisted of PBMCs or T cells enriched from blood (not recorded which). The source of these receptors is a woman in her sixties or seventies who had recovered from COVID-19.

This chain links TRBV2 with TRBJ1-1; D not resolved. The CDR3 loop spans 15 amino acids. V was cut by 4 bases and J by 0 bases, with 12 bases left in between. Germline V lookup: CDR1 SNHLY, CDR2 FYNNEI. CDR3 DNA: TGTGCCAGCAGTGTGGCGGCGGGAATGAACACTGAAGCTTTCTTT. Residues: CASSVAAGMNTEAFF.

This chain joins TRBV28 and TRBJ2-5; no reliable D call. The germline CDR1 and CDR2 sequences are MDHEN and SYDVKM. With 1 base removed from V and 11 bases from J, the gap between germline ends came to 8 bases. The CDR3 spans 11 residues. The CDR3 bases are TGTGCCAGCAGTTTATCCCCTCTACAGTACTTC. Translating it yields CASSLSPLQYF. The full variable domain, with the rest looked up from reference TRBV28 and TRBJ2-5, is DVKVTQSSRYLVKRTGEKVFLECVQDMDHENMFWYRQDPGLGLRLIYFSYDVKMKEKGDIPEGYSVSREKKERFSLILESASTNQTSMYLCASSLSPLQYFGPGTRLLVL.

This clone was seen more than once but under ten times. V gene TRBV10-1 combines with J gene TRBJ1-4; D gene unclear. Per germline, CDR1 WNHNN and CDR2 SYGVQD (reference sequence). The CDR3 runs 16 residues. V was trimmed by 3 bases and J by 5 bases, leaving 16 bases between them. The CDR3 DNA is TGCGCCAGCAGTGAAGGAGGGTCGGGCAAGAATGAAAAACTGTTTTTT. Protein product: CASSEGGSGKNEKLFF.

The chain combines TRBV7-6 with TRBJ2-7, with TRBD2 matching 8 bases. Germline CDR1 is SGHVS and CDR2 is FNYEAQ. CDR3 length: 16 amino acids. The V segment lost 2 bases and the J segment 6 bases; nucleotides outside the gene matches: 12. Here the CDR3 reads CASSLRVAGTPGEQYF. The CDR3 nucleotides are TGTGCCAGCAGCTTAAGAGTAGCGGGAACCCCGGGCGAGCAGTACTTC.